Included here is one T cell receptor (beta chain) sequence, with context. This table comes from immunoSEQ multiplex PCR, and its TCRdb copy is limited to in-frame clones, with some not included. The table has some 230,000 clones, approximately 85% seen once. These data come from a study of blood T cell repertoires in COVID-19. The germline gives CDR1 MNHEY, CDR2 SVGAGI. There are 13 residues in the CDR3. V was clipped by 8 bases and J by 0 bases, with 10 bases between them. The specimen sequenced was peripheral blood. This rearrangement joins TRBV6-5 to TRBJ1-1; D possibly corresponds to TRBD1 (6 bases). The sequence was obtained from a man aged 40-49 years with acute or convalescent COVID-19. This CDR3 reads CASVGQLNTEAFF. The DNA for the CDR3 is TGTGCCAGCGTGGGACAATTGAACACTGAAGCTTTCTTT.